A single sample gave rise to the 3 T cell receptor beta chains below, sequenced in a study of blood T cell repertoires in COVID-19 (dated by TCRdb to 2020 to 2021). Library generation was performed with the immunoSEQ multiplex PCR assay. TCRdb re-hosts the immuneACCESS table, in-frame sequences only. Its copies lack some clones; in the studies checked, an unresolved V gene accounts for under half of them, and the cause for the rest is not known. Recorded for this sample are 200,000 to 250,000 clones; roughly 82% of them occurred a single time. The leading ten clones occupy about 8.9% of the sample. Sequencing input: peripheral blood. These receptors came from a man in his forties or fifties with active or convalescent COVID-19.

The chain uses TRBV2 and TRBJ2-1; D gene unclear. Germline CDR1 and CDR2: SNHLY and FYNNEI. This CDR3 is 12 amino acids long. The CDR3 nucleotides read TGTGCATCAAGCAAGGAGAGAATGGAGCAGTTCTTC. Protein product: CASSKERMEQFF.

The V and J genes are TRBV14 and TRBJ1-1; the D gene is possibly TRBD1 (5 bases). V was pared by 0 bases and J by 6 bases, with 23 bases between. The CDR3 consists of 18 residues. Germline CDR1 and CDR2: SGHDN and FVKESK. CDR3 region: CASSQDLQGGPLGSEAFF. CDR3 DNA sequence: TGTGCCAGCAGCCAAGATCTGCAGGGAGGGCCATTGGGATCTGAAGCTTTCTTT. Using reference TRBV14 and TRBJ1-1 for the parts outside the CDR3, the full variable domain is EAGVTQFPSHSVIEKGQTVTLRCDPISGHDNLYWYRRVMGKEIKFLLHFVKESKQDESGMPNNRFLAERTGGTYSTLKVQPAELEDSGVYFCASSQDLQGGPLGSEAFFGQGTRLTVV.

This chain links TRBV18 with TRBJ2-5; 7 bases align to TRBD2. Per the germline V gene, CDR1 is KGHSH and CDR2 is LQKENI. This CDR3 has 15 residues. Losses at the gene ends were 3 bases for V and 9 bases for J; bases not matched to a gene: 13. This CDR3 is CASSPPTSPRRAQYF. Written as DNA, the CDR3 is TGTGCCAGCTCACCCCCGACTAGCCCCCGACGGGCCCAGTACTTC.